This T cell receptor beta chain was profiled in a study of lymphopenia after photon versus proton radiotherapy. J was trimmed by 7 bases and V by 4 bases; bases with no gene match: 10. The CDR3 loop spans 15 amino acids. Germline lookup yields CDR1 SEHNR and CDR2 FQNEAQ (reference sequence). The protocol was immunoSEQ multiplex PCR, while the TCRdb copy is restricted to in-frame clones and leaves out a portion. The sample includes about 5,000 clones, 88% of them seen just once. The chain is built from TRBV7-9 and TRBJ2-1, with 7 bases lining up with TRBD1. The material was peripheral blood, obtained from a patient treated with photon-based radiotherapy. The clonotype comes from a man younger than 45 with gastric cancer. The CDR3, as DNA: TGTGCCAGCAGCTCGAACGACAGGGTGGGAAATGAGCAGTTCTTC. Protein: CASSSNDRVGNEQFF.